The text below deals with one T cell receptor (beta chain). Antigen: not known. These data originate in a study of TIL therapy for anti-PD-1-resistant metastatic lung cancer. Study-level information: Tumor harvest preceded PD-1/PD-L1 blockade, followed by nivolumab treatment.

General study points: Infused TIL clonotypes partially replaced the baseline blood repertoire, then decayed over months.

This was the immunoSEQ v3 assay. Method: immunoSEQ multiplex PCR; TCRdb's copy keeps in-frame clones and lacks some. This sample carries 35,000 to 55,000 clones, around 80% of them seen once, and the ten largest clones take over 13%. Sample time point: pre-treatment sample, taken before nivolumab and TIL therapy. V was clipped by 7 bases and J by 0 bases; unmatched bases: 7. CDR3 length: 15 amino acids. Germline V lookup: CDR1 MDHEN, CDR2 SYDVKM. The rearrangement joins TRBV28 to TRBJ2-3; 7 positions agree with TRBD2. The specimen was blood, collected at baseline. This clonotype was sampled from a man in his 70s with non-small cell lung cancer. CDR3 region: CASTNSGLSTDTQYF. The CDR3 coding sequence is TGTGCCAGCACCAATAGCGGGTTAAGCACAGATACGCAGTATTTT.